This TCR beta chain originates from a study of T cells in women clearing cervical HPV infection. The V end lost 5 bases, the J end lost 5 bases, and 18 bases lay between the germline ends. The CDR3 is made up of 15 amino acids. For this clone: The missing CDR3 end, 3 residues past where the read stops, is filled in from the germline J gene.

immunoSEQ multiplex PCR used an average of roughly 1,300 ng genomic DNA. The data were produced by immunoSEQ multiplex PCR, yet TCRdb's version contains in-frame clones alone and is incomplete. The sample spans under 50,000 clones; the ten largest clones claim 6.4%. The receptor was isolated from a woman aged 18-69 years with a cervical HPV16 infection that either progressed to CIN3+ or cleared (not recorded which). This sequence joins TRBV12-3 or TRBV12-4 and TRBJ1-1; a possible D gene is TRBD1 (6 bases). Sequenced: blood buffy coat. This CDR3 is CASSSLQGWNTEAFF. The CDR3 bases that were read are TGTGCCAGCAGTAGTCTACAGGGCTGGAATACTGAA.